The 30 T cell receptor beta chains below come from one sample, sequenced in a study of STAT5B mutations in CD4+ large granular lymphocyte leukemia. Profiling relied on immunoSEQ multiplex PCR, and the TCRdb table lists in-frame clones only, not all of them. The sample has approximately 40,000 clones; more than 80% are singletons. Sample: CD4+ T cells from blood buffy coats. The receptors come from a human donor in good health.

The chain recombines TRBV11-2 with TRBJ1-3, with D possibly matching TRBD1 (6 bases). CDR1 is SGHAT and CDR2 is FQNNGV in the germline V gene. With 2 bases removed from V and 0 bases from J, the gap between germline ends came to 17 bases. This CDR3 contains 18 residues. The CDR3 loop reads CASSLRLGQSSSGNTIYF. The CDR3 DNA reads as TGTGCCAGCAGCTTACGTTTGGGACAATCGAGCTCTGGAAACACCATATATTTT.

The V and J genes are TRBV5-6 and TRBJ1-1; TRBD1 might be the D (5 bases). CDR1 is SGHDT, CDR2 YYEEEE, per germline. CDR3 length: 16 residues. Trimming took off 5 bases at V and 0 bases at J, with 17 bases between the two ends. The CDR3 DNA reads as TGTGCCAGCAGGGAGTATGGGGGGTCCATGAACACTGAAGCTTTCTTT. The encoded protein is CASREYGGSMNTEAFF.

The J gene is TRBJ2-3, the V gene TRBV5-1; D is ambiguous. Germline V CDR1 and CDR2: SGHRS, YFSETQ. The CDR3 runs 12 residues. V dropped 2 bases and J dropped 2 bases, with 3 bases sitting between them. The CDR3 is CASSFDTDTQYF. The CDR3 coding sequence is TGCGCCAGCAGCTTTGACACAGATACGCAGTATTTT. The variable domain in full, with the rest retrieved from reference TRBV5-1 and TRBJ2-3, is KAGVTQTPRYLIKTRGQQVTLSCSPISGHRSVSWYQQTPGQGLQFLFEYFSETQRNKGNFPGRFSGRQFSNSRSEMNVSTLELGDSALYLCASSFDTDTQYFGPGTRLTVL.

The chain recombines TRBV29-1 with TRBJ2-5, with D possibly TRBD2 on 6 matching bases. V shed 4 bases and J shed 0 bases, with 9 bases lying between them. The CDR3 consists of 13 residues. Germline-derived CDR1 and CDR2 are SQVTM and ANQGSEA. The CDR3 DNA reads TGCAGCGTTGCGGAGGGTTACCAAGAGACCCAGTACTTC. This encodes CSVAEGYQETQYF.

Note on this clone: One junction end disagrees with the germline gene, perhaps due to a read error. The rearrangement links TRBV9 to TRBJ2-1; D may be TRBD2 (5 bases). Germline CDR1 reads SGDLS; CDR2 reads YYNGEE. The CDR3 extends over 14 amino acids. For the CDR3, the DNA is TGTGCCAGCAGCGGGAGGACCCTGTACAGTGAGCAGTTCTTC. Translation gives CASSGRTLYSEQFF.

The rearrangement uses TRBV11-2 and TRBJ2-3; D is perhaps TRBD1 (5 bases). The germline gives CDR1 SGHAT, CDR2 FQNNGV. V dropped 2 bases and J dropped 2 bases, with 8 bases sitting between them. This CDR3 region has 14 residues. CDR3 DNA: TGTGCCAGCAGCTTATTTGGGGCCACAGATACGCAGTATTTT. Translation: CASSLFGATDTQYF. The variable domain in full, completed from reference TRBV11-2 and TRBJ2-3, reads EAGVAQSPRYKIIEKRQSVAFWCNPISGHATLYWYQQILGQGPKLLIQFQNNGVVDDSQLPKDRFSAERLKGVDSTLKIQPAKLEDSAVYLCASSLFGATDTQYFGPGTRLTVL.

This rearrangement joins TRBV6-1 to TRBJ1-4; D might be TRBD1 (6 bases). V was shortened by 7 bases and J by 8 bases, with 14 bases between the two germline ends. This CDR3 has 13 residues. Germline V gene sequence: CDR1 MNHNS, CDR2 SASEGT. The CDR3 region is CASNWDTLEKLFF. The CDR3, as DNA: TGTGCCAGCAACTGGGACACCTTAGAAAAACTGTTTTTT.

The chain employs TRBV7-2 and TRBJ2-2; tentative D call: TRBD2 (5 bases). The length of the CDR3 is 15 residues. V shed 5 bases and J shed 2 bases, with 12 bases lying between them. The germline CDR1 and CDR2 sequences are SGHTA and FQGNSA. CDR3 sequence reads: CASSPNGLNTGELFF. The DNA of the CDR3 is TGTGCCAGCAGCCCCAATGGACTTAACACCGGGGAGCTGTTTTTT.

This clone has more than one count but fewer than ten. The chain carries TRBV19 and TRBJ1-1, with TRBD1 as a possible D gene (5 bases). Germline V gene sequence: CDR1 LNHDA, CDR2 SQIVND (reference sequence). Trimming took 4 bases from V and 4 from J, leaving 10 bases between them. The CDR3 is 13 amino acids. The CDR3 loop is CASSTKRGTEAFF. The DNA of the CDR3 is TGTGCCAGTAGTACCAAGAGGGGCACTGAAGCTTTCTTT.

This clone was counted between two and nine times. This rearrangement joins TRBV29-1 to TRBJ2-7, with TRBD2 identical over 7 bases. V lost 4 bases to trimming and J lost 1 base; unmatched junction nucleotides: 1. The CDR3 runs to 12 residues. In germline, CDR1 is SQVTM, CDR2 ANQGSEA. The CDR3 coding sequence is TGCAGCGTTGTCGGGGGGTCCTACGAGCAGTACTTC. Its translation: CSVVGGSYEQYF.

This chain connects TRBV7-9 to TRBJ1-2, with 8 bases fitting TRBD1. The CDR3 is 15 amino acids. Germline trimming cut 5 bases from V and 5 bases from J; bases unmatched to any gene: 10. Per the germline V gene, CDR1 is SEHNR and CDR2 is FQNEAQ (reference sequence). The CDR3 coding sequence is TGTGCCAGCAGCGGGTCGACAGGGGCCTCTTATGGCTACACCTTC. This gives the protein CASSGSTGASYGYTF.

The V gene is TRBV19, the J gene TRBJ1-2; 7 bases fit TRBD1. CDR3 length: 13 amino acids. Germline V gene lookup returns CDR1 LNHDA and CDR2 SQIVND (reference sequence). Germline trimming cut 5 bases from V and 8 bases from J; bases unmatched to any gene: 8. The DNA of the CDR3 is TGTGCCAGTAGTTATGACAGGGTGGGAGGCTACACCTTC. As protein: CASSYDRVGGYTF.

The chain uses TRBV30 and TRBJ1-5; no clear D. The V and J ends lost 0 bases and 7 bases respectively, with 10 bases between them. The CDR3 extends over 13 amino acids. The germline V gene encodes CDR1 GTSNPN and CDR2 SVGIG (reference sequence). CDR3 amino acids: CAWSVNSGQPQHF. CDR3 in DNA: TGTGCCTGGAGTGTTAACAGTGGGCAGCCCCAGCATTTT.

V gene TRBV9 combines with J gene TRBJ2-5; TRBD2 aligns across 10 bases. Germline V gene sequence: CDR1 SGDLS, CDR2 YYNGEE. The CDR3 runs to 17 residues. V was clipped by 0 bases and J by 5 bases; unmatched bases: 10. The CDR3 DNA reads TGTGCCAGCAGCGTAGATCCTAGCGGGGGAAGCCGGGAGACCCAGTACTTC. Amino acid sequence: CASSVDPSGGSRETQYF. The full variable domain, rest sourced from reference TRBV9 and TRBJ2-5, is DSGVTQTPKHLITATGQRVTLRCSPRSGDLSVYWYQQSLDQGLQFLIQYYNGEERAKGNILERFSAQQFPDLHSELNLSSLELGDSALYFCASSVDPSGGSRETQYFGPGTRLLVL.

V usage is TRBV30 and J usage is TRBJ1-5; TRBD1 might be the D (6 bases). CDR1 and CDR2 (germline): GTSNPN, SVGIG (reference sequence). Trimming took 6 bases from V and 5 from J, leaving 17 bases between them. This CDR3 is built from 14 residues. The CDR3 bases are TGTGCCTGTGAATCGATTTCAGGGGATCAGCCCCAGCATTTT. This translates into CACESISGDQPQHF.

This chain connects TRBV18 to TRBJ2-7; 12 bases are a match to TRBD2. The CDR3 is 15 residues long. Germline V gene lookup returns CDR1 KGHSH and CDR2 LQKENI. The J segment lost 5 bases and the V segment lost 4 bases, leaving 6 bases of the junction unmatched. In nucleotides, the CDR3 is TGTGCCAGCTCACAGCCGGGACTAGCGGGCCACGAGCAGTACTTC. Amino acids: CASSQPGLAGHEQYF.

This sequence joins TRBV15 and TRBJ2-7; D gene uncertain. The germline V gene has CDR1 LNHNV and CDR2 YYDKDF (reference sequence). CDR3 length: 13 residues. Trimming stripped 0 bases from V and 1 base from J, with 4 bases between. The CDR3 DNA sequence: TGTGCCACCAGCAGAGAAAAGTCCTACGAGCAGTACTTC. Protein sequence: CATSREKSYEQYF.

J is TRBJ2-7 and V is TRBV21-1; TRBD1 reflects the table's D call only, with no check against the DNA. TRBV21-1 constitutes a pseudogene. CDR3 length equals 15 residues. Here the CDR3 reads CASSKGTGASYEQYF. In nucleotides, the CDR3 is TGTGCCAGCAGCAAGGGGACAGGAGCCTCCTACGAGCAGTACTTC.

The chain is built from TRBV10-3 and TRBJ2-3; perhaps TRBD2 as D (6 bases). Germline assignment: CDR1 ENHRY and CDR2 SYGVKD. The CDR3 runs 16 residues. V gave up 0 bases and J gave up 0 bases, with 10 bases separating them. The CDR3 spells CAISESGSGSTDTQYF. The CDR3 coding sequence is TGTGCCATCAGTGAGTCTGGCAGCGGGAGCACAGATACGCAGTATTTT.

This clone occurred once. The chain uses TRBV29-1 and TRBJ2-7; D gene unclear. The CDR3 sequence is 12 residues long. Germline CDR1 and CDR2: SQVTM and ANQGSEA. V shed 4 bases and J shed 2 bases, with 9 bases lying between them. CDR3 coding DNA: TGCAGCGTTGTTGGCGGTGCCTACGAGCAGTACTTC. Amino acids: CSVVGGAYEQYF.

The J gene is TRBJ2-7, the V gene TRBV4-3; TRBD1 agrees at 8 bases. Germline CDR1 is LGHNA and CDR2 is YSLEER. The CDR3 covers 14 residues. V dropped 0 bases and J dropped 9; count of bases not matched to a gene: 7. CDR3 sequence (DNA): TGCGCCAGCAGCCAAGACACGGACAGGGTAGGGCAGTACTTC. This sequence encodes CASSQDTDRVGQYF.

The chain uses TRBV5-4 and TRBJ2-1; possible D gene TRBD1, 8 bases. Germline CDR1 and CDR2: SGHNT and YYREEE (reference sequence). Trimming removed 2 bases from V and 9 bases from J, with 15 bases in between. The CDR3 contains 14 residues. The CDR3 DNA sequence: TGTGCCAGCAGCTTTGGCGGGGGACAGGCTGAGCAGTTCTTC. It encodes CASSFGGGQAEQFF.

The chain's CDR3 is CAWKEGLAGGGEQFF. DNA for the CDR3: TGTGCCTGGAAGGAGGGACTAGCGGGAGGTGGTGAGCAGTTCTTC. This chain uses TRBV30 with TRBJ2-1, with TRBD2 identical over 15 bases. The germline V gene encodes CDR1 GTSNPN and CDR2 SVGIG (reference sequence). The CDR3 has 15 residues. Trimming cost V 4 bases and J 9 bases; bases outside gene matches: 7.

The rearrangement uses TRBV5-1 and TRBJ2-2; 11 nucleotides match TRBD2. Germline CDR1 is SGHRS and CDR2 is YFSETQ. Losses at the gene ends were 2 bases for V and 4 bases for J; bases not matched to a gene: 1. This CDR3 has 15 residues. The CDR3 reads CASSLLAGVTGELFF. The CDR3 DNA is TGCGCCAGCAGCTTACTAGCGGGGGTCACCGGGGAGCTGTTTTTT.

The rearrangement uses TRBV27 and TRBJ2-1; D gene unclear. V was clipped by 2 bases and J by 10 bases, with 21 bases between them. Germline assignment: CDR1 MNHEY and CDR2 SMNVEV (reference sequence). The CDR3 has 16 residues. The CDR3 DNA is TGTGCCAGCAGTTTAAACCCCGATCCTACAATCAGGGAGCAGTTCTTC. It encodes CASSLNPDPTIREQFF.

This chain uses TRBV11-2 with TRBJ2-1; 10 bases match TRBD2. The V gene's germline CDR1 is SGHAT and CDR2 FQNNGV. V was pared by 4 bases and J by 7 bases, with 10 bases of the junction left unmatched. The CDR3 is 16 amino acids. CDR3 nucleotides: TGTGCCAGCAGCTCAAAACGCAGCGGGAGGGCAAATGAGCAGTTCTTC. It codes for CASSSKRSGRANEQFF.

The chain recombines TRBV27 with TRBJ2-7; weak D call: TRBD2 (6 bases). V gave up 5 bases and J gave up 1 base, with 12 bases separating them. Per germline, CDR1 MNHEY and CDR2 SMNVEV (reference sequence). CDR3 length equals 14 residues. CDR3 residues: CASSTSRGSYEQYF. The CDR3 nucleotides are TGTGCCAGCAGTACTTCCCGGGGGTCCTACGAGCAGTACTTC.

The rearrangement joins TRBV4-1 to TRBJ1-2; TRBD1 matches 8 bases. CDR1 and CDR2 from the germline V gene are MGHRA and YSYEKL. V was clipped by 3 bases and J by 0 bases; unmatched bases: 9. The length of the CDR3 is 17 residues. The CDR3 DNA is TGCGCCAGCAGCCACGGACAGGGCTTATCATCTAACTATGGCTACACCTTC. It specifies CASSHGQGLSSNYGYTF.

The count of this clone is one. This chain joins TRBV4-3 and TRBJ1-5, with 12 positions matching TRBD1. Germline V lookup: CDR1 LGHNA, CDR2 YSLEER. This CDR3 spans 15 amino acids. With V trimmed by 10 bases and J by 6 bases, 10 bases remained unmatched. The CDR3 region has the DNA TGCGCCACCCCGGCCGGGACAGGGGGCACTCAGCCCCAGCATTTT. Encoded protein: CATPAGTGGTQPQHF.

The chain combines TRBV6-5 with TRBJ2-6; 9 bases are a match to TRBD1. This CDR3 spans 16 amino acids. Germline V gene sequence: CDR1 MNHEY, CDR2 SVGAGI. The V and J ends lost 4 bases and 2 bases, in that order; junction bases with no gene match: 3. The CDR3 sequence: CASSWWDRAGANVLTF. CDR3 sequence (DNA): TGTGCCAGCAGTTGGTGGGACAGGGCTGGGGCCAACGTCCTGACTTTC.